The entry below gives a single T cell receptor beta chain sequence along with its context. Its target antigen remains unknown. No per-base quality is available; no much larger clone lies one base away. The data were taken from a study of T-cell memory formation after mild COVID-19 listed by TCRdb under 2021. Regarding the research as a whole: Most TCR sequence clusters were specific to one of the two donors. Longitudinal TCRalpha and TCRbeta repertoire sequencing tracked T-cell clones expanding and contracting after mild COVID-19 in a couple of donors. The cohort was made up of two young adult volunteers, one female and one male, who were previously healthy.

The germline V gene (reference sequence) supplies CDR1 DFQATT and CDR2 SNEGSKA. There are 8 amino acids in the CDR3, from cysteine to phenylalanine inclusive. Of all the DNA, just the CDR3 is kept, 24 bases in frame from base 1. General study outcomes and caveats: The second-wave clones that peaked on day 37 were not confirmed to be SARS-CoV-2 specific. Some responding clones were found in pre-infection memory, which suggests that pre-existing cross-reactive memory T cells took part in the SARS-CoV-2 response. From day 15 to 85, contracting clones showed balanced CD4/CD8 phenotypes, whereas a second wave of clones that expanded from day 15 to 37 leaned towards CD4+. Contracting CD4+ clones were located mainly in the CM and EM memory subsets, whereas CD8+ clones were found to be enriched in EMRA. Only a couple of mild cases were covered in the study, and larger cohorts including severe cases with pre-infection samples were considered necessary.

Sequenced on an Illumina NovaSeq 6000. Using 5'RACE with constant-segment primers, TCRalpha and TCRbeta cDNA libraries were constructed, with sample barcodes and unique molecular identifiers added in the process. Trizol reagent was used to extract RNA from every sample. Amplification of the libraries took two PCR steps, and the second step added a second sample barcode plus Illumina TruSeq adapters. Libraries were sequenced on an Illumina NovaSeq with 2 x 150 bp paired-end reads. From the authors' description of their analysis: The reads were demultiplexed and collapsed into UMI-guided consensus sequences using migec v1.2.7. Using mixcr v2.1.11, UMI consensuses were aligned to TRA and TRB V and J templates and then assembled into clonotypes. A clonotype was counted as expanded or contracted only if both edgeR and NoisET called the change significant, with noise models trained on biological replicates. For edgeR calls, a false discovery rate-adjusted p below 0.01 and a log2 fold-change threshold of 1 were applied. As an exploratory analysis of dynamics, max-normalized trajectories of the 1000 most abundant clonotypes were examined with PCA combined with hierarchical clustering. Each responding clone was given a CD4 or CD8 phenotype based on the CD4+ and CD8+ repertoires, which had been sequenced separately. TCRdb reanalyzed the raw reads on its own, using fastp at Q25 for trimming and MiXCR for clone calling, and kept in-frame beta chains. Here each entry gathers all rows of one CDR3 protein and keeps the most common genes and DNA. V and J calls and clone size were set by TCRdb, not the authors. The sample table holds 200,000 to 300,000 distinct CDR3 sequences, of which 8% to 9.5% were seen once. 20% to 25% of the sample belongs to the ten largest clones.

Ficoll-Paque density gradient centrifugation was used to isolate PBMCs. Sequenced: PBMCs or a T cell subset sorted from them (not recorded which). The sequence links TRBV20-1 to TRBJ2-3; there is no confident call for the D gene. The receptor was isolated from a man younger than 35 who had mild COVID-19 (a few samples of this study predate the infection). The sample titles of this study are shuffled in the database, so cell type and time point are left out; the donor was told from shared clones. The nucleotides read TGCAGCTCTTTCACGCAGTATTTT. This codes for CSSFTQYF.